This T cell receptor (beta chain) stems from a study of T-cell reconstitution after alpha-beta-depleted transplantation in children listed by TCRdb under 2016. For the study in its entirety: Using TCR repertoire profiling, the study followed T-cell immune reconstitution in a quantitative way in children after TCRalphabeta/CD19-depleted allogeneic hematopoietic cell transplantation. Overall results and qualifications from the work: About two months after transplant, the apparently early recovery of alphabetaT-cell counts reportedly depended on just several hundred clones that had expanded rapidly and came from non-depleted graft cells. In some patients, high TCRbeta diversity at day 60 was attributed to recipient T cells and intrathymic progenitors that had survived conditioning. Over subsequent months, a decline in hyperexpanded clone frequencies was noted, and after one year, T-cell counts and TCRbeta diversity were mostly ascribed to newly produced T cells.

The library was generated by PCR. Sequencing was performed on an Illumina HiSeq 2500. TCR libraries were prepared with molecular barcoding, using unique molecular identifiers to normalize TCRbeta repertoire quantification. TCRdb reprocessed the public reads (quality trimming at Q25 with fastp, clone calling with MiXCR) and kept in-frame beta chains. Rows are combined by CDR3 protein, so each entry shows the most common genes and DNA. Recorded for this sample are about 110,000 distinct CDR3 sequences; approximately 10% of them occurred a single time. Clones ranked in the top ten supply less than 35% of the sample. What this sample's treatment or condition label stands for: allogeneic hematopoietic cell transplantation with graft depleted of TCRalphabeta T cells and CD19 B cells. TCRalphabeta/CD19-depleted allogeneic hematopoietic cell grafts were given to the transplant recipients, all of whom were children.

At least ten counts were recorded for this clonotype. The antigen it recognizes is unknown. Within one base of it there is no much larger clone, and no base qualities were kept. As encoded in the germline V gene, CDR1 is SGHRS while CDR2 is YFSETQ. The CDR3 goes from the cysteine to the phenylalanine over 16 residues. Kept here is only the CDR3 DNA, which spans 48 bases and is read in frame from base 1. Cut back by 0 bases and 1 base, the V and J ends lie 12 bases apart. Sequenced here: PBMCs, sampled before TCRalphabeta/CD19-depleted stem cell transplant. This sequence was found in a boy between 2 and 15 years old with acute lymphoblastic leukemia, due to receive a stem cell transplant. The chain was built from TRBV5-1 and TRBJ2-3; the D gene cannot be named for sure. The bases are TGCGCCAGCAGCTTGGACCAGGACCCCCGCACAGATACGCAGTATTTT. Translated, this is CASSLDQDPRTDTQYF.